The clone carrying this TCR beta chain was found many times. The data belong to a study of T cells in Graves' hyperthyroidism and ophthalmopathy. As for the study in general: Blood from the periphery was taken at initial diagnosis, before any treatment.

Researchers took RNA transcripts and amplified the TCR beta CDR3 regions from them. Initially, a first-round RT-PCR of the TCR CDR3 employed the HTBI primer set. TCRdb ran MiXCR on the multiplex PCR reads and lists one entry per CDR3 protein. The sample holds about 250,000 distinct CDR3 sequences; 24% are singletons and the top ten take roughly 40%. CDR3 length: 14 amino acids. Trimming shortened V by 1 base and J by 4 bases, and 11 bases separated the two germline ends. Germline lookup yields CDR1 SGHVS and CDR2 FQNEAQ. Material for sequencing was blood. V gene TRBV7-8 combines with J gene TRBJ2-7; no reliable D call. The source is a woman aged 35 to 49 with Graves' ophthalmopathy. The CDR3 bases are TGTGCCAGCAGCTTAGTGCACAGTCCTTACGAGCAGTACTTC. This codes for CASSLVHSPYEQYF. The whole variable domain, filled in from reference TRBV7-8 and TRBJ2-7, reads GAGVSQSPRYKVAKRGQDVALRCDPISGHVSLFWYQQALGQGPEFLTYFQNEAQLDKSGLPSDRFFAERPEGSVSTLKIQRTQQEDSAVYLCASSLVHSPYEQYFGPGTRLTVT.